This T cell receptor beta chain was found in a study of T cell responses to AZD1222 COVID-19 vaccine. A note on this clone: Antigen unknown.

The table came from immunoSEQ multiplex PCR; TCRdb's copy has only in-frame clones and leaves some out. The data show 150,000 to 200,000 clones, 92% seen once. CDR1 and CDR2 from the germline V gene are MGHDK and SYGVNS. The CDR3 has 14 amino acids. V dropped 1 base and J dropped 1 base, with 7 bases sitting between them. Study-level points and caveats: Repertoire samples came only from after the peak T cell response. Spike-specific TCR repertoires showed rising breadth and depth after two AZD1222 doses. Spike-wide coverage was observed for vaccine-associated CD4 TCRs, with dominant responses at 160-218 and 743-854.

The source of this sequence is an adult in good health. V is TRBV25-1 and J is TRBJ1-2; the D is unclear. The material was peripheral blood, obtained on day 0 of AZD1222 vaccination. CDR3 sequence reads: CASSEWEVNYGYTF. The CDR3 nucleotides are TGTGCCAGCAGTGAATGGGAGGTTAACTATGGCTACACCTTC.